The 17 T cell receptor beta chains below were found in one sample sequenced in a study of human T cells and chemical hapten exposure. Indicated time point: healthy volunteer bleed at 2 weeks. The authors extracted total RNA from unfractionated whole blood. TCRdb called the RACE reads again in MiXCR, with one record for every CDR3 protein. The sample has 45,000 or so distinct CDR3 sequences; roughly 4.2% are singletons. Sample: whole blood. Source of these receptors: a human donor in good health. Some clones in this sample may be carry-over from other donors' samples.

V gene TRBV11-3 combines with J gene TRBJ2-5; 15 bases are a match to TRBD2. The germline V gene encodes CDR1 SGHNT and CDR2 YENEEA. J lost 1 base, V lost 5 bases, and 5 bases had no gene match. The CDR3 is made up of 17 amino acids. CDR3 in DNA: TGTGCCAGCAGCGCCCGGACTAGCGGGAGGGCCCAAGAGACCCAGTACTTC. Translation: CASSARTSGRAQETQYF.

This clonotype was detected only a few times. The chain has TRBV28 and TRBJ2-2; 8 bases line up with TRBD1. The V gene end was trimmed by 6 bases and the J gene end by 5 bases; junction bases not matched to a gene: 11. Looked up from germline, CDR1 is MDHEN and CDR2 is SYDVKM. The CDR3 is made up of 16 amino acids. The CDR3 sequence: CASSPYRGAWTGELFF. In nucleotides, the CDR3 is TGTGCCAGCAGCCCATACAGGGGGGCGTGGACCGGGGAGCTGTTTTTT.

This clonotype appeared many times. This rearrangement joins TRBV20-1 to TRBJ2-3; 7 bases line up with TRBD2. Germline-derived CDR1 and CDR2 are DFQATT and SNEGSKA (reference sequence). The CDR3 has 17 residues. V gave up 1 base and J gave up 6 bases; unmatched junction bases: 16. The CDR3 bases are TGCAGTGCTAGAGGGAGAGGCGGGAGCGCTCGATTGGATACGCAGTATTTT. It translates to CSARGRGGSARLDTQYF.

This clonotype came up many times. The chain employs TRBV28 and TRBJ1-4; TRBD1 matches 10 bases. The CDR3 is made up of 17 amino acids. Germline V gives CDR1 MDHEN, CDR2 SYDVKM. J was trimmed by 7 bases and V by 4 bases; bases with no gene match: 12. Here the CDR3 DNA reads TGTGCCAGCAGTTCTATACTGACAGGGGGCGCGGGTGAAAAACTGTTTTTT. Its protein product is CASSSILTGGAGEKLFF.

This clonotype was observed a handful of times. The chain joins TRBV12-3 or TRBV12-4 to TRBJ1-1, with a weak D call TRBD1 (6 bases). The CDR3 extends over 13 amino acids. Deletions cut 2 bases from V and 3 bases from J, with 7 bases between. DNA of the CDR3: TGTGCCAGCAGTTTAAAGGGGGACACTGAAGCTTTCTTT. This translates into CASSLKGDTEAFF.

This clonotype was detected ten times or more. The CDR3 DNA follows: TGTGCCAGCAGCCCTCAAGGGGGCTATGGCAATCAGCCCCAGCATTTT. As protein: CASSPQGGYGNQPQHF. This chain links TRBV27 with TRBJ1-5; the match to TRBD1 covers 7 bases. Unmatched junction bases numbered 10, after V lost 6 bases and J lost 2 bases. The CDR3 runs to 16 residues. CDR1 and CDR2 from the germline V gene are MNHEY and SMNVEV (reference sequence).

The chain carries TRBV12-3 or TRBV12-4 and TRBJ2-2; D call uncertain. The CDR3 sequence is 14 residues long. The V end lost 1 base, the J end lost 4 bases, and 7 bases lay between the germline ends. CDR3 sequence (DNA): TGTGCCAGCAGTTTAGTGGTCCGCACCGGGGAGCTGTTTTTT. It yields the protein CASSLVVRTGELFF.

The chain links TRBV11-2 to TRBJ2-1; 9 bases line up with TRBD2. Germline trimming cut 4 bases from V and 4 bases from J; bases unmatched to any gene: 5. The germline V gene encodes CDR1 SGHAT and CDR2 FQNNGV. This CDR3 has 15 amino acids. The CDR3 nucleotides are TGTGCCAGCAGCTCGACTAGCGGACAATACAATGAGCAGTTCTTC. Translation: CASSSTSGQYNEQFF.

This clonotype was seen repeatedly, ten times or more. The chain links TRBV5-1 to TRBJ2-2; 9 nucleotides line up with TRBD2. The CDR3 spans 18 residues. Trimming took 7 bases from V and 7 from J; bases not matched to a gene: 20. CDR1 and CDR2 from the germline V gene are SGHRS and YFSETQ. In DNA, the CDR3 is TGCGCCAGCCGAATGGGTCAAGGTAGCGGGAGTCAAGGCGGGGAGCTGTTTTTT. Amino acids: CASRMGQGSGSQGGELFF.

This clonotype has ten or more counts. V and J are TRBV10-3 and TRBJ2-1, with TRBD2 matching 8 bases. Germline-derived CDR1 and CDR2 are ENHRY and SYGVKD. V was pared by 11 bases and J by 1 base, with 4 bases of the junction left unmatched. The CDR3 extends over 13 amino acids. This CDR3 is CASSGQSYNEQFF. CDR3 nucleotides: TGTGCCTCTAGCGGGCAATCCTACAATGAGCAGTTCTTC.

This chain connects TRBV28 to TRBJ2-3, with TRBD2 matching over 12 bases. The V and J ends lost 5 bases and 4 bases, in that order; junction bases with no gene match: 7. There are 16 residues in the CDR3. Germline V gene data show CDR1 as MDHEN and CDR2 as SYDVKM. CDR3 region: CASSPGLAGRADTQYF. Here the CDR3 DNA reads TGTGCCAGCAGTCCCGGACTAGCGGGACGCGCAGATACGCAGTATTTT.

V usage is TRBV2 and J usage is TRBJ2-7; 9 bases align to TRBD2. The germline V gene encodes CDR1 SNHLY and CDR2 FYNNEI. CDR3 length: 14 residues. Germline trimming cut 4 bases from V and 5 bases from J; bases unmatched to any gene: 6. The CDR3 reads CASSGREGRHEQYF. The CDR3, as DNA: TGTGCCAGCAGTGGGCGGGAGGGCCGCCACGAGCAGTACTTC.

This clonotype was seen repeatedly, ten times or more. The genes are TRBV28 and TRBJ1-5; D is possibly TRBD1 (5 bases). The CDR3 contains 14 residues. Per the germline V gene, CDR1 is MDHEN and CDR2 is SYDVKM. Trimming removed 2 bases from V and 3 bases from J, with 8 bases in between. The CDR3 region is CASSLGGPNQPQHF. The CDR3 bases are TGTGCCAGCAGTTTAGGGGGACCCAATCAGCCCCAGCATTTT.

This clonotype has ten or more counts. The V gene is TRBV5-1, the J gene TRBJ2-5; D is perhaps TRBD2 (6 bases). Germline values: CDR1 SGHRS, CDR2 YFSETQ. The CDR3 loop spans 14 amino acids. Deletions cut 3 bases from V and 3 bases from J, with 12 bases between. The CDR3 reads CASSSLGGKETQYF. The CDR3 coding sequence is TGCGCCAGCAGCTCTTTGGGCGGGAAAGAGACCCAGTACTTC.

This clonotype was picked up many times. The CDR3 coding sequence is TGTGCCACAGCAGTTTATAGAAGACAGTTTAACACCGGGGAGCTGTTTTTT. Encoded protein: CATAVYRRQFNTGELFF. The chain is built from TRBV27 and TRBJ2-2, with TRBD1 as a possible D gene (5 bases). CDR1 and CDR2 (germline): MNHEY, SMNVEV (reference sequence). This CDR3 is built from 17 residues. V was clipped by 10 bases and J by 2 bases, with 23 bases between them.

Ten or more counts support this clonotype. The chain carries TRBV5-4 and TRBJ2-3; D perhaps matches TRBD2 (5 bases). The CDR3 consists of 14 residues. Between the trimmed V and J ends, which lost 0 bases and 1 base, there was a span of 6 bases. CDR1 and CDR2 from the germline V gene are SGHNT and YYREEE (reference sequence). The chain's CDR3 is CASSLEAGTDTQYF. In DNA form, the CDR3 reads TGTGCCAGCAGCTTGGAAGCGGGCACAGATACGCAGTATTTT.

This clonotype turned up a few times. V gene TRBV7-3 combines with J gene TRBJ2-3; the match to TRBD1 covers 9 bases. The CDR3 has 15 residues. CDR1 and CDR2 from the germline V gene are SGHTA and FQGTGA. The trim removed 5 bases at V and 5 bases at J, leaving 8 bases unmatched. CDR3 sequence: CASSTRTGEVDTQYF. The CDR3 nucleotides are TGTGCCAGCAGCACGAGGACAGGGGAGGTAGATACGCAGTATTTT. The full variable domain, in which reference TRBV7-3 and TRBJ2-3 provide the parts outside the CDR3, is GAGVSQTPSNKVTEKGKYVELRCDPISGHTALYWYRQSLGQGPEFLIYFQGTGAADDSGLPNDRFFAVRPEGSVSTLKIQRTERGDSAVYLCASSTRTGEVDTQYFGPGTRLTVL.